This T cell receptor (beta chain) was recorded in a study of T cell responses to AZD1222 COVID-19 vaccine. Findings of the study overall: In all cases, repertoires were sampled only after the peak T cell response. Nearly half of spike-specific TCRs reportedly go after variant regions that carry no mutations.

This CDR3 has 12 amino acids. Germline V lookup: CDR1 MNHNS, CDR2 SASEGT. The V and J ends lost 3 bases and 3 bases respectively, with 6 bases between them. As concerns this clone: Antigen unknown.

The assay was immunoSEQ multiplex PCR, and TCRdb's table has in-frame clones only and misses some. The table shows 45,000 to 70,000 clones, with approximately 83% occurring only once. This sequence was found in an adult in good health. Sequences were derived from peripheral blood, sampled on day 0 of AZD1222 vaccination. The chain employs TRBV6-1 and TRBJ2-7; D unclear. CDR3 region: CASSDFVYEQYF. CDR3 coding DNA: TGTGCCAGCAGTGATTTTGTCTACGAGCAGTACTTC.